This TCR beta chain was captured by sequencing in a study of T-cell reconstitution after alpha-beta-depleted transplantation in children. Unique molecular identifiers featured in how the TCRbeta library was prepared. TCRdb re-called the PCR reads through MiXCR, storing one row per CDR3 protein. The table records 350,000 to 450,000 distinct CDR3 sequences, roughly 22% of them present only once. The CDR3 is made up of 13 amino acids. The germline V gene has CDR1 SQVTM and CDR2 ANQGSEA. V gave up 7 bases and J gave up 1 base, with 13 bases separating them. In this sample, this clonotype turned up many times.

This receptor was obtained from a human donor who donated a stem cell graft to a child with acute myeloid leukemia. The V gene is TRBV29-1, the J gene TRBJ2-5, with TRBD2 as a possible D gene (5 bases). The sample in question was PBMCs from the stem cell graft donor, obtained from the stem cell graft. CDR3 DNA: TGCAGCGGTGTTCGGGATTTCCAAGAGACCCAGTACTTC. Translating gives CSGVRDFQETQYF.